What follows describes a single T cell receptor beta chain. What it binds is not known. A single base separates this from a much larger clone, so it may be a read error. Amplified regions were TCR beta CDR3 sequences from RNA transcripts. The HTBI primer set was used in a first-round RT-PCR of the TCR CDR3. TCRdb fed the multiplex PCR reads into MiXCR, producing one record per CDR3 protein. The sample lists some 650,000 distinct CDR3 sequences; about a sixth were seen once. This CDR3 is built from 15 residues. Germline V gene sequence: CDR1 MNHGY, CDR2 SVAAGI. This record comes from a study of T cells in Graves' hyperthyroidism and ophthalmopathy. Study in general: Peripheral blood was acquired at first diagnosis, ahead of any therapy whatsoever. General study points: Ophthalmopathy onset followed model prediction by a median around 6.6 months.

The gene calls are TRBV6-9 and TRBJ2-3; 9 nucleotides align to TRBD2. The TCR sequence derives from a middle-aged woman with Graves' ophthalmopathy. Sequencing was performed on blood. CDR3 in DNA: TGTGCCTGCAGCTACCGGGGACTAGCAGCAGATACGCAGTATTTT. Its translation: CACSYRGLAADTQYF.